This TCR beta chain was retrieved from a study of PD-1 blockade in classical Hodgkin lymphoma. All trial patients relapsed after autologous stem cell transplantation. From germline, CDR1 is LGHNA and CDR2 YSLEER. The ends lost 2 bases at V and 4 bases at J; junction bases unmatched: 3. This CDR3 is 15 amino acids long. Profiled with immunoSEQ multiplex PCR; TCRdb holds only in-frame clones, not every one. The sample records 11,000 to 15,000 clones, roughly 78% being singletons. This chain links TRBV4-3 with TRBJ2-1; 9 nucleotides match TRBD2. This TCR was recovered from a human donor with classical Hodgkin lymphoma. The sequencing here drew on peripheral blood mononuclear cells (PBMCs), taken before the second cycle of nivolumab. CDR3 coding DNA: TGCGCCAGCAGCCAACTTGCGGGGGGGTACAATGAGCAGTTCTTC. Translation: CASSQLAGGYNEQFF.